Following are 10 T cell receptor beta chains from one sample sequenced in a study of CD8+ T cells in alopecia areata. cDNA prepared by RNA extraction and subsequent reverse transcription served as the template for sequencing. The table came from immunoSEQ multiplex PCR; TCRdb's copy has only in-frame clones and leaves some out. This repertoire holds 250,000 or so clones, and none appear only once. After pooling, cutaneous lymph node cells were sorted with CD4, CD8alpha, NKG2D, NKG2ACE and other markers. Sequencing was done on a sample of CD4+ T cells sorted from a lymph node. These receptors were obtained from a C3H/HeJ mouse with alopecia areata. Mouse strain MHC haplotype: H2-k.

This clone was seen only a few times. Genes here carry mouse names. The read gets to within 3 residues of the CDR3 end, and the germline J gene fills in the rest. V gene TRBV5 combines with J gene TRBJ1-6; 9 bases are a match to TRBD1. TRBJ1-6 qualifies as an ORF whose function is uncertain. This CDR3 contains 17 residues. CDR1 is LGHNA and CDR2 is YNLKQL in the germline V gene (reference sequence). After removal of 4 bases from V and 1 base from J, the junction contained 5 bases not matched to a gene. The DNA read from the CDR3 is TGTGCCAGCAGCCCTAACAGGGGGCGGTCCTATAATTCGCCC. It specifies CASSPNRGRSYNSP. The whole CDR3 region reads CASSPNRGRSYNSPLYF.

As regards this clone: The listed genes are named as in mouse. The read gets to within 4 residues of the CDR3 end, and the germline J gene fills in the rest. V gene TRBV19 combines with J gene TRBJ2-1; TRBD1 matches 10 bases. CDR3 length: 14 amino acids. Germline lookup yields CDR1 FNHDT and CDR2 SITEND (reference sequence). Incomplete CDR3 DNA: TGTGCCAGCAGTACGCGGGACAGGGGCGCT. Protein: CASSTRDRGA. The full CDR3 is CASSTRDRGAEQFF. Together with reference TRBV19 and TRBJ2-1, the CDR3 gives the full variable domain: GGIITQTPKFLIGQEGQKLTLKCQQNFNHDTMYWYRQDSGKGLRLIYYSITENDLQKGDLSEGYDASREKKSSFSLTVTSAQKNEMAVFLCASSTRDRGAEQFFGPGTRLTVL.

With regard to this clone: Genes and germline come from the mouse. Read data end 4 residues before the CDR3 end; the end is taken from the germline J gene. At the DNA level, this CDR3 is encoded by other sequences in the same sample as well. V is TRBV19 and J is TRBJ2-2; D remains unclear. Germline loops: CDR1 FNHDT, CDR2 SITEND (reference sequence). V dropped 2 bases and J dropped 0 bases, with 5 bases sitting between them. The CDR3 is 14 amino acids. CDR3: CASSITANTGQLYF. Incomplete CDR3 DNA: TGTGCCAGCAGTATTACTGCAAACACCGGG.

This clone was seen a few times. The genes are named according to mouse. The read falls 4 residues short of the CDR3 end, and the missing part is taken from the germline J gene. The V and J genes are TRBV13-2 and TRBJ2-1, with D possibly TRBD2 on 7 matching bases. This CDR3 region has 16 residues. Germline V gene lookup returns CDR1 NNHNN and CDR2 SYGAGS (reference sequence). Deletions cut 0 bases from V and 3 bases from J, with 13 bases between. The CDR3 sequence: CASGDAFGGRYAEQFF. The sequenced CDR3 bases are TGTGCCAGCGGTGATGCTTTTGGGGGGCGCTATGCT.

Of note for this clone: These gene names are mouse names. The read stops 4 residues short of the end of the CDR3; the missing end is completed from the germline J gene. The chain carries TRBV29 and TRBJ2-3; TRBD1 is a possible D gene (6 bases). The V end lost 3 bases, the J end lost 0 bases, and 10 bases lay between the germline ends. Germline CDR1 MSHET, CDR2 SYDVDS. CDR3 length equals 15 residues. The CDR3 bases that were read are TGTGCTAGCAGTTTGGGGACAACTAGTGCAGAA. This codes for CASSLGTTSAE. The complete CDR3 reads CASSLGTTSAETLYF.

Points on this clone: Gene labels here are mouse ones. From the germline J gene comes the end of the CDR3, since the read stops 4 residues before it. This sample includes further DNA sequences coding for the same CDR3. V gene TRBV13-1 combines with J gene TRBJ2-1; 7 nucleotides align to TRBD2. Trimming removed 2 bases from V and 1 base from J; junction bases left unmatched: 3. Germline V gene lookup returns CDR1 NSHNY and CDR2 SYGAGN. The CDR3 runs to 15 residues. CDR3 residues: CASSEPGGNYAEQFF. CDR3 DNA, as far as it was read: TGTGCCAGCAGTGAACCTGGGGGAAACTATGCT.

Points on this clone: The gene names given are mouse names. The read terminates 4 residues ahead of where the CDR3 ends, so the germline J gene completes it. The chain couples TRBV13-3 to TRBJ2-7, with D perhaps matching TRBD2 (5 bases). The length of the CDR3 is 12 residues. The germline V and J ends were trimmed by 4 bases and 3 bases, with 8 bases remaining between them. CDR1 is NNHDY and CDR2 is SYVADS in the germline V gene. The CDR3 is CASSPGLYEQYF. The CDR3 bases that were read are TGTGCCAGCAGTCCTGGGCTCTAT.

This clone occurred many times. These gene names are mouse names. The CDR3 end falls 3 residues outside the read, so it is completed with the germline J gene. The chain carries TRBV31 and TRBJ1-6, with TRBD1 as a possible D gene (5 bases). TRBJ1-6 carries the ORF label, with uncertain function. V lost 0 bases and J 7 bases, leaving 10 bases between the germline ends. The CDR3 is 14 residues long. Germline CDR1 GKSSPN, CDR2 SITVG. The CDR3 loop is CAWSLPRENSPLYF. CDR3 DNA (partial): TGTGCCTGGAGTCTTCCCAGGGAGAATTCGCCC.

Details on this clone: Germline and genes here are mouse. With the read ending 4 residues before the CDR3 end, the germline J gene is used to fill in that end. Other DNA variants within this sample encode the same CDR3. V gene TRBV31 combines with J gene TRBJ1-2; D is ambiguous. The CDR3 extends over 11 amino acids. Germline CDR1 reads GKSSPN; CDR2 reads SITVG. Trimming pared 1 base from V and 4 bases from J, leaving 4 bases between. The CDR3 loop reads CAWSQGSDYTF. The covered CDR3 bases are TGTGCCTGGAGTCAGGGCTCC.

Only a few counts were recorded for this clone. Gene and germline names: mouse. The CDR3 is CASSLKGIEDTQYF. CDR3 DNA (partial): TGTGCCAGCAGTTTGAAGGGGATCGAAGAC. This chain uses TRBV14 with TRBJ2-5; weak D call: TRBD1 (5 bases). From the germline J gene comes the end of the CDR3, since the read stops 4 residues before it. The CDR3 totals 14 residues. Germline V CDR1 and CDR2: SGHDT, FRDEAV.